The source of this T cell receptor beta chain is a study of cytotoxic CD8 clonotypes in ibrutinib-treated CLL. Study in general: Complete response was seen in 2 patients and partial in roughly 25; about 12 progressed and around 14 stayed remitted after a median about six years. Overall study findings and caveats: Relative to age-matched healthy donors, clonality at baseline was higher, and it tracked circulating CD8+ T-cell counts.

Libraries were prepared by immunoSEQ multiplex PCR; TCRdb keeps only in-frame clonotypes and omits some of them. In the table there are approximately 47,000 clones, about three fifths of which are singletons. Regarding this clone: Antigen unknown.

The CDR3 consists of 14 residues. In germline, CDR1 is MGHRA, CDR2 YSYEKL. V shed 4 bases and J shed 7 bases, with 16 bases lying between them. The J gene is TRBJ1-1, the V gene TRBV4-1; D perhaps matches TRBD1 (5 bases). This receptor was obtained from a human donor with chronic lymphocytic leukemia. Sample: PBMCs, taken after 24 months of ibrutinib treatment. The CDR3, as DNA: TGCGCCAGCAGCCGGAGAGAAGGGGCTTTTGAAGCTTTCTTT. It codes for CASSRREGAFEAFF.